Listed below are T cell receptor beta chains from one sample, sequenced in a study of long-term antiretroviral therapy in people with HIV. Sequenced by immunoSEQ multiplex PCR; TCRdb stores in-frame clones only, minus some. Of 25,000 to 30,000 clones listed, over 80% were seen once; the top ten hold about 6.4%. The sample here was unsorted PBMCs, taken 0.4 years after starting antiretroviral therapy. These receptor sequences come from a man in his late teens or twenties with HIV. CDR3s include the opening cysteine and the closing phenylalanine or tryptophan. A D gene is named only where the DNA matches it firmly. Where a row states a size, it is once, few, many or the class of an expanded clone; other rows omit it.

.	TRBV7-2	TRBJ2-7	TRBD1	CASSTGTGYEQYF	TGTGCCAGCTCGACCGGGACAGGTTACGAGCAGTACTTC
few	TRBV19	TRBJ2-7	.	CASTRGPLYEQYF	TGTGCCAGTACTAGAGGGCCGCTATACGAGCAGTACTTC
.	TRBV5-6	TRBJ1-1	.	CASIPQGGKGNTEAFF	TGTGCCAGCATCCCACAGGGTGGCAAGGGGAACACTGAAGCTTTCTTT
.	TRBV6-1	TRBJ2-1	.	CASSLAYNEQFF	TGTGCCAGCAGTCTTGCCTACAATGAGCAGTTCTTC
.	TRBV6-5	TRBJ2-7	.	CASSPGQISDEQYF	TGTGCCAGCAGCCCCGGACAAATAAGCGACGAGCAGTACTTC
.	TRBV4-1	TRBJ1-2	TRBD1	CASSSRAGGEYGYTF	TGCGCCAGCAGCTCCCGCGCAGGGGGAGAATATGGCTACACCTTC
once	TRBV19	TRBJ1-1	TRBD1	CASLGTGTTLEAFF	TGTGCCAGTCTCGGGACAGGGACAACCCTTGAAGCTTTCTTT
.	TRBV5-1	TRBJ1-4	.	CASSLGSTTNEKLFF	TGCGCCAGCAGCTTGGGCAGTACAACTAATGAAAAACTGTTTTTT
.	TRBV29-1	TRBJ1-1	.	CSVLPSGRGAFF	TGCAGCGTTCTACCATCAGGGAGGGGAGCTTTCTTT
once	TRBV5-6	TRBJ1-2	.	CASSSPPTANYGYTF	TGTGCCAGCAGCTCCCCCCCCACAGCTAACTATGGCTACACCTTC
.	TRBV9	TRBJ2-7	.	CASSVESGKGQYF	TGTGCCAGCAGCGTAGAGTCAGGGAAGGGGCAGTACTTC
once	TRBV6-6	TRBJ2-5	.	CASSYIGSRAPQYF	TGTGCCAGCAGTTACATCGGCAGTCGGGCTCCCCAGTACTTC
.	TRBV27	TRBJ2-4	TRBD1	CASSSISDRGVAKNIQYF	TGTGCCAGCAGTTCGATATCGGACAGGGGAGTAGCCAAAAACATTCAGTACTTC
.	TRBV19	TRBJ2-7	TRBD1	CASSHRGNEQYF	TGTGCCAGTAGTCACAGGGGAAACGAGCAGTACTTC
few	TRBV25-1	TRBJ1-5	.	CASSDTSYSNQPQHF	TGTGCCAGCAGTGATACTAGCTATAGCAATCAGCCCCAGCATTTT
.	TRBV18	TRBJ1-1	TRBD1	CASSPPSRGSNTEAFF	TGTGCCAGCTCACCACCGTCCAGGGGGTCGAACACTGAAGCTTTCTTT
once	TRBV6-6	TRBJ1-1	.	CASRKGPDTEAFF	TGTGCCAGCAGAAAAGGCCCGGACACTGAAGCTTTCTTT
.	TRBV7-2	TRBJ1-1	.	CASSLNRNTEAFF	TGTGCCAGCAGCTTAAACAGGAACACTGAAGCTTTCTTT
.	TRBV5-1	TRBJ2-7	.	CASSVWQGELYEQYF	TGCGCCAGCAGCGTATGGCAGGGAGAACTCTACGAGCAGTACTTC
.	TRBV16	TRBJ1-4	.	CASSDPSGTENEKLFF	TGTGCCAGCAGCGACCCATCCGGGACGGAAAATGAAAAACTGTTTTTT
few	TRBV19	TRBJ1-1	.	CASSQRGYSNTEAFF	TGTGCCAGTAGCCAAAGGGGGTATTCCAACACTGAAGCTTTCTTT
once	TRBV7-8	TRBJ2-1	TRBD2	CASRALAGLANEQFF	TGTGCCAGCAGGGCTCTAGCGGGGTTGGCCAATGAGCAGTTCTTC
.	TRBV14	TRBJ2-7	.	CASSQERSGYLYEQYF	TGTGCCAGCAGCCAAGAAAGATCCGGATACCTCTACGAGCAGTACTTC
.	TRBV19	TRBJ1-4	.	CAAAPRGKNEKLFF	TGCGCAGCAGCCCCCCGGGGGAAGAATGAAAAACTGTTTTTT
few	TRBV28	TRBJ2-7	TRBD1	CASSLPGGNEQYF	TGTGCCAGCAGTTTACCAGGGGGCAACGAGCAGTACTTC
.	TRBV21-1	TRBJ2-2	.	CARSLTENTGELFF	TGTGCCAGATCCTTGACGGAAAACACCGGGGAGCTGTTTTTT
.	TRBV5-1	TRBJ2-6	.	CASSPRFSGANVLTF	TGCGCCAGCAGTCCCAGGTTCTCTGGGGCCAACGTCCTGACTTTC
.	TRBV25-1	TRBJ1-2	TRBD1	CASGPGTGNYGYTF	TGTGCCAGCGGACCCGGGACAGGAAACTATGGCTACACCTTC
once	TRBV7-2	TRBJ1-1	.	CASSLGVVMNTEAFF	TGTGCCAGCAGCTTAGGAGTAGTCATGAACACTGAAGCTTTCTTT
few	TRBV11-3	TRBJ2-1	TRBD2	CASSLSDGRDGNEQFF	TGTGCCAGCAGCCTCAGCGACGGGAGGGATGGGAATGAGCAGTTCTTC
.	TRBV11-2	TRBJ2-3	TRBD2	CASTLAGGTQYF	TGTGCCAGCACTCTAGCGGGGGGCACGCAGTATTTT
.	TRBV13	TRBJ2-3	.	CASSLGSVNPDTQYF	TGTGCCAGCAGCTTGGGAAGCGTAAATCCGGATACGCAGTATTTT
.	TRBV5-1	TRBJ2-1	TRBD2	CASSLGETSGYNEQFF	TGCGCCAGCAGCTTGGGTGAGACTAGCGGTTACAATGAGCAGTTCTTC
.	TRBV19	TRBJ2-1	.	CASSIEGRADEQFF	TGTGCCAGTAGTATAGAGGGTAGGGCGGATGAGCAGTTCTTC
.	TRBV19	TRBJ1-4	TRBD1	CASSIAQGPNEKLFF	TGTGCCAGTAGTATAGCACAGGGGCCTAATGAAAAACTGTTTTTT
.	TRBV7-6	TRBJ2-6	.	CASSPISSGANVLTF	TGTGCCAGCAGCCCAATTAGCTCTGGGGCCAACGTCCTGACTTTC
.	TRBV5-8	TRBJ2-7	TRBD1	CASSSPRQGRREQYF	TGTGCCAGCAGCTCGCCGAGACAGGGAAGGAGGGAGCAGTACTTC
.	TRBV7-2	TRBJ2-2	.	CASSLAEKGPNTGELFF	TGTGCCAGCAGCTTAGCAGAAAAGGGCCCGAACACCGGGGAGCTGTTTTTT
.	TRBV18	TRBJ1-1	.	CASSPNSGGGTEAFF	TGTGCCAGCTCACCGAATTCTGGGGGCGGCACTGAAGCTTTCTTT
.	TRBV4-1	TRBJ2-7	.	CASSQSQAGTYEQYF	TGCGCCAGCAGCCAGTCACAGGCGGGAACCTACGAGCAGTACTTC
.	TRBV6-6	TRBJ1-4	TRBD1	CASSHRGAANEKLFF	TGTGCCAGCAGCCACAGGGGGGCTGCTAATGAAAAACTGTTTTTT
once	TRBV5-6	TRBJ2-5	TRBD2	CASSKRGYQETQYF	TGTGCCAGCAGCAAGCGGGGGTACCAAGAGACCCAGTACTTC
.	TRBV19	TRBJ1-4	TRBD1	CASRRTGTGATNEKLFF	TGTGCCAGTAGGCGAACAGGGACAGGGGCAACTAATGAAAAACTGTTTTTT
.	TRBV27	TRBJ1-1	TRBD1	CASTVAGGWNTEAFF	TGTGCCAGCACCGTGGCAGGGGGCTGGAACACTGAAGCTTTCTTT
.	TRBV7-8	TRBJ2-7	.	CASSQWGYEQYF	TGTGCCAGCAGCCAGTGGGGGTACGAGCAGTACTTC
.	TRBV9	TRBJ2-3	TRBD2	CASSLLAGAPSTDTQYF	TGTGCCAGCAGCTTACTAGCGGGGGCCCCTAGCACAGATACGCAGTATTTT
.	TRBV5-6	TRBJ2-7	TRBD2	CASSLAIGEGRKSYEQYF	TGTGCCAGCAGCTTGGCGATCGGGGAGGGAAGGAAGTCCTACGAGCAGTACTTC
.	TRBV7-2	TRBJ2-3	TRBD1	CASSSKTGISTDTQYF	TGTGCCAGCAGCTCCAAGACAGGGATAAGCACAGATACGCAGTATTTT
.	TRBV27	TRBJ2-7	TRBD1	CASSPLTGAYEQYF	TGTGCCAGCAGTCCGTTGACAGGGGCCTACGAGCAGTACTTC
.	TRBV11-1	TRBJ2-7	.	CASSFSYEQYF	TGTGCCAGCAGCTTCTCCTACGAGCAGTACTTC
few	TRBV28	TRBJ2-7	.	CASSLTGAREQYF	TGTGCCAGCAGTTTAACGGGGGCAAGGGAGCAGTACTTC